These 20 T cell receptor beta chains share one sample of origin, sequenced in a study of blood T cells in healthy people across ages. It was with a sample-barcoded 5' primer and a J-beta primer mix that a second PCR of roughly 7 to 12 cycles was run. MiXCR, run by TCRdb on the 5' RACE reads, gives a single entry per CDR3 protein. The top ten hold around 23% of the sample, which has approximately 2,000,000 distinct CDR3 sequences, around 40% seen once. What was sequenced was blood. Receptors were obtained from a human donor in good health.

The rearrangement uses TRBV4-3 and TRBJ2-5; 8 bases match TRBD2. The CDR3 totals 17 residues. Germline assignment: CDR1 LGHNA and CDR2 YSLEER. Trimming cost V 2 bases and J 1 base; bases outside gene matches: 9. The CDR3 region is CASSQRRAGGVQETQYF. The CDR3 nucleotides read TGCGCCAGCAGCCAAAGAAGGGCCGGGGGGGTCCAAGAGACCCAGTACTTC.

CDR3 DNA: TGTGCCAGCAGAACCACAGCTCTATCAAGAAACACTGAAGCTTTCTTT. This encodes CASRTTALSRNTEAFF. The chain recombines TRBV11-2 with TRBJ1-1, with unresolved D. This CDR3 is 16 amino acids long. CDR1 SGHAT and CDR2 FQNNGV come from the germline V gene. The ends were cut back, 6 bases at V and 2 bases at J, with 19 bases in the middle.

This clonotype appeared a few times. V gene TRBV12-5 combines with J gene TRBJ2-4, with 10 bases identical to TRBD1. This CDR3 comprises 16 residues. The V gene end was trimmed by 5 bases and the J gene end by 6 bases; junction bases not matched to a gene: 10. CDR1 LGHNT and CDR2 FRNRAP come from the germline V gene. For the CDR3, the DNA is TGTGCTAGTGGTCTACCGGGACAGGGGATCAGAAACATTCAGTACTTC. Translation gives CASGLPGQGIRNIQYF.

As regards this clonotype: One base away lies a much larger clone, so this may be a sequencing read error. This chain joins TRBV20-1 and TRBJ2-7; possibly TRBD1 for D (6 bases). The CDR3 has 14 amino acids. V gave up 0 bases and J gave up 2 bases, with 11 bases separating them. Germline values: CDR1 DFQATT, CDR2 SNEGSKA (reference sequence). CDR3 DNA: TGCAGTGCTAGAGATCGGGACAAAGCCTACGAGCAGTACTTC. It translates to CSARDRDKAYEQYF.

This chain connects TRBV29-1 to TRBJ1-1, with D possibly matching TRBD1 (6 bases). CDR3 size: 11 residues. V shed 7 bases and J shed 3 bases, with 9 bases lying between them. CDR1 SQVTM and CDR2 ANQGSEA come from the germline V gene. The CDR3 DNA reads as TGCAGCGATCAGGGGTACACTGAAGCTTTCTTT. Translated: CSDQGYTEAFF. The whole variable domain, remainder taken from reference TRBV29-1 and TRBJ1-1, is SAVISQKPSRDICQRGTSLTIQCQVDSQVTMMFWYRQQPGQSLTLIATANQGSEATYESGFVIDKFPISRPNLTFSTLTVSNMSPEDSSIYLCSDQGYTEAFFGQGTRLTVV.

The rearrangement joins TRBV9 to TRBJ1-2, with 7 bases lining up with TRBD1. Unmatched junction bases numbered 6, after V lost 2 bases and J lost 8 bases. CDR3 length: 13 residues. Germline V gene sequence: CDR1 SGDLS, CDR2 YYNGEE. The CDR3 spells CASSVWDRGGYTF. DNA of the CDR3: TGTGCCAGCAGCGTTTGGGACAGAGGCGGCTACACCTTC.

The table lists this clonotype with a few counts. The chain has TRBV6-5 and TRBJ1-2; the D gene is possibly TRBD1 (6 bases). Trimming left V 6 bases short and J 8 bases short, with 13 bases between. Looked up from germline, CDR1 is MNHEY and CDR2 is SVGAGI. The CDR3 runs 12 residues. Written as DNA, the CDR3 is TGTGCCAGCAGGACTGCGACAGGAGGCTACACCTTC. It specifies CASRTATGGYTF.

This clonotype has just a few counts. This chain connects TRBV12-3 or TRBV12-4 to TRBJ1-1; a possible D gene is TRBD1 (6 bases). This CDR3 spans 14 amino acids. V lost 6 bases and J 0 bases, leaving 11 bases between the germline ends. DNA of the CDR3: TGTGCCAGCAGAGAAGGGGGGATGAACACTGAAGCTTTCTTT. Protein product: CASREGGMNTEAFF.

This clonotype was counted only a few times. The rearrangement joins TRBV7-9 to TRBJ2-7, with 7 positions matching TRBD1. The CDR3 loop spans 16 amino acids. V dropped 4 bases and J dropped 4; count of bases not matched to a gene: 13. Germline V lookup: CDR1 SEHNR, CDR2 FQNEAQ (reference sequence). The CDR3 is CASSSRLGQEWYEQYF. For the CDR3, the DNA is TGTGCCAGCAGCTCTCGTTTAGGACAGGAGTGGTACGAGCAGTACTTC. Combining the CDR3 with reference TRBV7-9 and TRBJ2-7 gives the whole variable domain DTGVSQNPRHKITKRGQNVTFRCDPISEHNRLYWYRQTLGQGPEFLTYFQNEAQLEKSRLLSDRFSAERPKGSFSTLEIQRTEQGDSAMYLCASSSRLGQEWYEQYFGPGTRLTVT.

This clonotype appeared a few times. The chain recombines TRBV7-9 with TRBJ1-6; tentatively, D is TRBD1 (5 bases). The CDR3 consists of 17 residues. The germline gives CDR1 SEHNR, CDR2 FQNEAQ (reference sequence). The germline V and J ends were trimmed by 2 bases and 0 bases, with 11 bases remaining between them. The CDR3 reads CASSLSGASSYNSPLHF. CDR3 nucleotide sequence: TGTGCCAGCAGCTTAAGTGGGGCGAGCTCCTATAATTCACCCCTCCACTTT.

Worth noting for this clonotype: Germline and junction disagree at one end, which may indicate a read error. The chain carries TRBV19 and TRBJ1-2; D perhaps matches TRBD1 (5 bases). Germline V CDR1 and CDR2: LNHDA, SQIVND (reference sequence). This CDR3 has 16 residues. CDR3 nucleotide sequence: TGTGCCGGTAGTAGACCTGGCGACAGTCTTAACTATGGCTACACCTTC. Translating it yields CAGSRPGDSLNYGYTF.

This clonotype was detected a few times. The chain employs TRBV7-6 and TRBJ1-2; possible D gene TRBD1, 5 bases. The germline V gene has CDR1 SGHVS and CDR2 FNYEAQ. Deletions cut 2 bases from V and 6 bases from J, with 16 bases between. The CDR3 is 15 amino acids. DNA for the CDR3: TGTGCCAGCAGCTTATTCGGGGCAGGAGGTAATGGCTACACCTTC. Its translation: CASSLFGAGGNGYTF.

The V gene is TRBV7-2, the J gene TRBJ2-1; D ambiguous. Germline V gene lookup returns CDR1 SGHTA and CDR2 FQGNSA. V lost 3 bases to trimming and J lost 0 bases, with 6 bases between them. CDR3 length: 14 amino acids. The CDR3 loop is CASSFQVSYNEQFF. CDR3 sequence (DNA): TGTGCCAGCAGCTTCCAGGTCTCCTACAATGAGCAGTTCTTC.

This clonotype occurred a few times. The chain links TRBV6-5 to TRBJ1-2, with D maybe TRBD1 (5 bases). Germline loops: CDR1 MNHEY, CDR2 SVGAGI. V lost 2 bases, J lost 5 bases, and 21 bases lay in between. This CDR3 comprises 17 residues. The CDR3 bases are TGTGCCAGCAGTTACGGCCCGCCCGGGACGGGGGGATATGGCTACACCTTC. It specifies CASSYGPPGTGGYGYTF.

This clonotype was counted at least ten times. CDR3 DNA: TGCAGCGTTGAAGATCGACAGGGATCGGATGGCTACACCTTC. Amino acids: CSVEDRQGSDGYTF. The chain recombines TRBV29-1 with TRBJ1-2, with 7 bases fitting TRBD1. The CDR3 loop spans 14 amino acids. CDR1 is SQVTM and CDR2 is ANQGSEA in the germline V gene. V lost 0 bases to trimming and J lost 6 bases; unmatched junction nucleotides: 7.

The V call is TRBV6-2 or TRBV6-3, the J call TRBJ1-5; a possible D gene is TRBD1 (5 bases). Germline loops: CDR1 MNHEY, CDR2 SVGEGT. Trimming cost V 0 bases and J 2 bases, with 11 bases left between them. The CDR3 covers 16 residues. The CDR3 loop is CASSYSLGAGNQPQHF. CDR3 sequence (DNA): TGTGCCAGCAGTTACTCACTAGGGGCCGGCAATCAGCCCCAGCATTTT.

This chain connects TRBV5-6 to TRBJ1-5; the D is unclear. Germline CDR1 and CDR2: SGHDT and YYEEEE. The CDR3 contains 14 residues. Deletions cut 5 bases from V and 0 bases from J, with 9 bases between. The CDR3 loop is CASRRLYSNQPQHF. CDR3 nucleotide sequence: TGTGCCAGCAGGCGTCTTTATAGCAATCAGCCCCAGCATTTT.

A few counts support this clonotype. For the CDR3, the DNA is TGCGCCAGCAGCCAAGGATGGTGGGGGGACACAGATACGCAGTATTTT. Its protein is CASSQGWWGDTDTQYF. This rearrangement joins TRBV4-1 to TRBJ2-3; a possible D gene is TRBD2 (6 bases). Looked up from germline, CDR1 is MGHRA and CDR2 is YSYEKL. The length of the CDR3 is 16 residues. V shed 1 base and J shed 2 bases, with 13 bases lying between them.

Details on this clonotype: The junction and the germline gene differ at one end; a read error may be behind it. This CDR3 reads CASSSYRGLRSYEQYF. CDR3 coding DNA: TGTGCCAGCAGCTCCTACAGGGGGCTGAGGTCCTACGAGCAGTATTTC. The chain recombines TRBV7-9 with TRBJ2-5; 9 nucleotides agree with TRBD1. The germline gives CDR1 SEHNR, CDR2 FQNEAQ (reference sequence). The CDR3 has 16 residues.

The J gene is TRBJ1-2, the V gene TRBV15; D ambiguous. The V and J ends lost 1 base and 10 bases respectively, with 19 bases between them. The CDR3 runs to 15 residues. Germline CDR1 and CDR2: LNHNV and YYDKDF (reference sequence). As DNA, the CDR3 is TGTGCCACCAGCAGAGGAATGGAGGGCAGCGAAATCTACACCTTC. This gives the protein CATSRGMEGSEIYTF.